Following are 21 T cell receptor beta chains from one sample sequenced in a study of cytotoxic CD8 clonotypes in ibrutinib-treated CLL. Generated by immunoSEQ multiplex PCR, the TCRdb table keeps only in-frame clones and is missing some. The data show 100,000 or so clones, 55% to 75% seen once. Sequences were derived from PBMCs, sampled after 24 months of ibrutinib treatment. The receptors were gathered from a human donor with chronic lymphocytic leukemia.

A few counts support this clone. This chain joins TRBV9 and TRBJ1-6, with TRBD1 matching over 8 bases. The germline V gene has CDR1 SGDLS and CDR2 YYNGEE. The V and J ends lost 3 bases and 10 bases, in that order; junction bases with no gene match: 3. This CDR3 has 13 residues. This CDR3 is CASSGTGSSPLHF. The DNA of the CDR3 is TGTGCCAGCAGCGGGACAGGGTCCTCACCCCTCCACTTT.

The V gene is TRBV27, the J gene TRBJ2-2; D is undetermined. The CDR3 spans 14 residues. V was trimmed by 0 bases and J by 4 bases, leaving 6 bases between them. Germline lookup yields CDR1 MNHEY and CDR2 SMNVEV (reference sequence). The CDR3 region has the DNA TGTGCCAGCAGTTTATCCGGCAGCACCGGGGAGCTGTTTTTT. Translated: CASSLSGSTGELFF.

This clone has only a few counts. V is TRBV11-1 and J is TRBJ2-7; maybe TRBD2 (6 bases). Between the trimmed V and J ends, which lost 6 bases and 1 base, there was a span of 16 bases. CDR3 size: 15 residues. Germline-derived CDR1 and CDR2 are SGHAT and FQDESV (reference sequence). DNA of the CDR3: TGTGCCAGCAGACCTAGCGTTCTTTCTTCCTACGAGCAGTACTTC. This gives the protein CASRPSVLSSYEQYF.

The rearrangement joins TRBV2 to TRBJ1-1; the match to TRBD1 covers 7 bases. Trimming cost V 4 bases and J 1 base; bases outside gene matches: 6. This CDR3 region has 15 residues. CDR1 and CDR2 from the germline V gene are SNHLY and FYNNEI. CDR3 region: CASSAEWTGNTEAFF. Here the CDR3 DNA reads TGTGCCAGCAGTGCTGAGTGGACAGGGAACACTGAAGCTTTCTTT.

The gene calls are TRBV15 and TRBJ2-3, with TRBD2 matching over 8 bases. Germline V gene sequence: CDR1 LNHNV, CDR2 YYDKDF (reference sequence). The CDR3 extends over 15 amino acids. Trimming took 5 bases from V and 2 from J; bases not matched to a gene: 6. The CDR3 DNA follows: TGTGCCACCAGCGGGCGGGGGGAACCCACAGATACGCAGTATTTT. It translates to CATSGRGEPTDTQYF.

As concerns this clone: Distinct nucleotide sequences in the sample also encode this CDR3. V is TRBV13 and J is TRBJ2-5; D possibly uses TRBD1 or TRBD2 (5 bases each). CDR1 and CDR2 (germline): PRHDT, FYEKMQ (reference sequence). CDR3 length: 14 amino acids. Trimming left V 0 bases short and J 5 bases short, with 10 bases between. The CDR3 DNA sequence: TGTGCCAGCAGCTTAGGGAGGGGTGGGGAGACCCAGTACTTC. This translates into CASSLGRGGETQYF. Full variable domain (rest looked up from reference TRBV13 and TRBJ2-5): AAGVIQSPRHLIKEKRETATLKCYPIPRHDTVYWYQQGPGQDPQFLISFYEKMQSDKGSIPDRFSAQQFSDYHSELNMSSLELGDSALYFCASSLGRGGETQYFGPGTRLLVL.

This chain links TRBV5-1 with TRBJ2-2; 7 bases match TRBD1. Germline CDR1 and CDR2: SGHRS and YFSETQ. With 6 bases clipped from V and 2 bases from J, the junction kept 4 bases outside the gene matches. There are 14 residues in the CDR3. The CDR3 is CASTTGANTGELFF. The CDR3 nucleotides read TGCGCCAGCACAACAGGGGCCAACACCGGGGAGCTGTTTTTT.

This chain connects TRBV5-4 to TRBJ1-6; 9 nucleotides match TRBD1. The CDR3 is 14 amino acids. The germline CDR1 and CDR2 sequences are SGHNT and YYREEE (reference sequence). V shed 4 bases, J shed 5 bases, and the junction held 1 base outside the gene matches. The CDR3 spells CASSRTGDNSPLHF. The CDR3 DNA is TGTGCCAGCAGCCGGACAGGGGATAATTCACCCCTCCACTTT.

The genes are TRBV9 and TRBJ2-1; D is tentatively TRBD1 or TRBD2 (7 bases each). The germline CDR1 and CDR2 sequences are SGDLS and YYNGEE. The V and J ends lost 4 bases and 4 bases respectively, with 18 bases between them. This CDR3 comprises 16 residues. CDR3 bases: TGTGCCAGCAGCCCAGGGGGGGCCCGAACATACAATGAGCAGTTCTTC. Translated: CASSPGGARTYNEQFF.

The gene calls are TRBV28 and TRBJ1-1, with TRBD1 matching 7 bases. Unmatched junction bases numbered 2, after V lost 6 bases and J lost 1 base. The CDR3 runs to 13 residues. The germline V gene encodes CDR1 MDHEN and CDR2 SYDVKM. The CDR3 DNA reads TGTGCCAGCAGACAGGGGTGGAACACTGAAGCTTTCTTT. Translating gives CASRQGWNTEAFF. Using reference TRBV28 and TRBJ1-1 for the parts outside the CDR3, the full variable domain is DVKVTQSSRYLVKRTGEKVFLECVQDMDHENMFWYRQDPGLGLRLIYFSYDVKMKEKGDIPEGYSVSREKKERFSLILESASTNQTSMYLCASRQGWNTEAFFGQGTRLTVV.

The chain couples TRBV11-1 to TRBJ1-2, with D possibly matching TRBD1 (6 bases). The germline V gene encodes CDR1 SGHAT and CDR2 FQDESV (reference sequence). The length of the CDR3 is 14 residues. Deletions cut 4 bases from V and 8 bases from J, with 17 bases between. The CDR3 region has the DNA TGTGCCAGCAGCTCCCCCCCAGGGGCACAGGGCTACACCTTC. This codes for CASSSPPGAQGYTF.

The V gene is TRBV9, the J gene TRBJ1-5; 9 bases agree with TRBD1. The V and J ends lost 3 bases and 0 bases, in that order; junction bases with no gene match: 10. Looked up from germline, CDR1 is SGDLS and CDR2 is YYNGEE. There are 18 residues in the CDR3. In nucleotides, the CDR3 is TGTGCCAGCAGCGCCGGGACAGGGACCTTCTATAGCAATCAGCCCCAGCATTTT. As protein: CASSAGTGTFYSNQPQHF.

V gene TRBV7-6 combines with J gene TRBJ2-7; D may match TRBD1 or TRBD2 (5 bases each). V lost 1 base, J lost 6 bases, and 7 bases lay in between. Per germline, CDR1 SGHVS and CDR2 FNYEAQ. The CDR3 spans 12 residues. DNA for the CDR3: TGTGCCAGCAGCTTAGGGGGACGCGAGCAGTACTTC. Its translation is CASSLGGREQYF.

The chain employs TRBV5-1 and TRBJ1-1; the D gene is possibly TRBD1 (6 bases). CDR3 size: 15 residues. Germline V gene sequence: CDR1 SGHRS, CDR2 YFSETQ. V gave up 0 bases and J gave up 4 bases, with 13 bases separating them. The CDR3, as DNA: TGCGCCAGCAGCTTGGGGGGGCCCGTAGGCACTGAAGCTTTCTTT. Its translation is CASSLGGPVGTEAFF.

In this sample, this clone turned up a few times. This sequence joins TRBV27 and TRBJ2-7; no reliable D call. The germline V gene encodes CDR1 MNHEY and CDR2 SMNVEV (reference sequence). V dropped 5 bases and J dropped 1 base, with 15 bases sitting between them. The CDR3 is made up of 15 amino acids. The CDR3 coding sequence is TGTGCCAGCAGTCCTTTCCGACCTTCTTCCTACGAGCAGTACTTC. Amino acids: CASSPFRPSSYEQYF.

This sequence joins TRBV5-6 and TRBJ1-1; TRBD1 is a possible D gene (5 bases). V lost 4 bases and J lost 8, with 15 bases in between. The CDR3 runs 13 residues. Germline lookup yields CDR1 SGHDT and CDR2 YYEEEE. DNA for the CDR3: TGTGCCAGCAGCGTAGCGGGGGTAGTAGAAGCTTTCTTT. This sequence encodes CASSVAGVVEAFF.

This clone has a single count. The chain couples TRBV7-2 to TRBJ1-2; 9 nucleotides line up with TRBD1. Germline V gene sequence: CDR1 SGHTA, CDR2 FQGNSA. The CDR3 contains 15 residues. V dropped 4 bases and J dropped 6; count of bases not matched to a gene: 9. This chain's CDR3 is CASSYRTGDSDGYTF. The DNA for the CDR3 is TGTGCCAGCAGCTACCGGACAGGGGACTCGGATGGCTACACCTTC.

This clone came up a few times. V and J are TRBV11-3 and TRBJ1-2, with 8 bases aligning to TRBD1. J was trimmed by 3 bases and V by 6 bases; bases with no gene match: 3. CDR1 is SGHNT, CDR2 YENEEA, per germline. The CDR3 extends over 13 amino acids. The CDR3 reads CASSAGGYYGYTF. In DNA form, the CDR3 reads TGTGCCAGCAGTGCAGGGGGCTACTATGGCTACACCTTC.

V is TRBV19 and J is TRBJ2-7; tentative D call: TRBD2 (5 bases). Germline V gene lookup returns CDR1 LNHDA and CDR2 SQIVND (reference sequence). Trimming left V 5 bases short and J 4 bases short, with 15 bases between. The CDR3 spans 14 residues. The CDR3 DNA is TGTGCCAGTAGTCTAAAGAGAGGGATTTACGAGCAGTACTTC. This gives the protein CASSLKRGIYEQYF.

Points on this clone: The junction and the germline gene differ at one end; a read error may be behind it. The rearrangement uses TRBV5-1 and TRBJ2-7, with D possibly matching TRBD1 (5 bases). The CDR3 totals 12 residues. CDR1 and CDR2 (germline): SGHRS, YFSETQ. The CDR3 bases are TGCGCCAGCAGCTTGGAAGGTAGGCAGGGATTCTTC. The encoded protein is CASSLEGRQGFF.

This clone was observed a few times. This rearrangement joins TRBV28 to TRBJ2-5; no clear D gene. Germline V CDR1 and CDR2: MDHEN, SYDVKM. Trimming shortened V by 6 bases and J by 4 bases, and 12 bases separated the two germline ends. CDR3 length equals 13 residues. The CDR3 spells CASSPGVRETQYF. CDR3 in DNA: TGTGCCAGCAGCCCCGGAGTTCGAGAGACCCAGTACTTC.